Given below is one T cell receptor (beta chain) in context. The antigen is unknown. The data were taken from a study of cytomegalovirus exposure and HLA in healthy donors. As for the study in general: Ancestry clustering placed more than 65% of several hundred genotyped donors in the Caucasian-associated cluster.

It was with 60 Vbeta and 13 Jbeta primers that the PCR ran. The data were produced by immunoSEQ multiplex PCR, yet TCRdb's version contains in-frame clones alone and is incomplete. Seen here are 100,000 to 120,000 clones, nearly 85% observed once, and the top ten hold 5.5% to 7%. Findings of the study overall: Some V segments (TRBV6-2 and TRBV6-3 among them) were excluded as indistinguishable. Researchers catalogued approximately 170 TCR beta chains as cytomegalovirus-associated.

V was clipped by 1 base and J by 2 bases, with 9 bases between them. The length of the CDR3 is 14 residues. Germline V gene sequence: CDR1 SGHAT, CDR2 FQNNGV. The gene calls are TRBV11-2 and TRBJ2-7, with a weak D call TRBD2 (6 bases). This TCR was sampled from a man between 18 and 35 years old in good health and CMV-seronegative. What was sequenced was PBMCs. In DNA form, the CDR3 reads TGTGCCAGCAGCTTAGGATCGGGGGCCTACGAGCAGTACTTC. Its protein product is CASSLGSGAYEQYF. Full variable domain (outside the CDR3, taken from reference TRBV11-2 and TRBJ2-7): EAGVAQSPRYKIIEKRQSVAFWCNPISGHATLYWYQQILGQGPKLLIQFQNNGVVDDSQLPKDRFSAERLKGVDSTLKIQPAKLEDSAVYLCASSLGSGAYEQYFGPGTRLTVT.